This TCR beta chain was obtained from a study of PD-1 blockade in mismatch repair-deficient tumors. TCRdb's table, derived via immunoSEQ multiplex PCR, lists solely in-frame clones and lacks some. The sample includes roughly 120,000 clones, almost 90% of them seen just once. The CDR3 extends over 15 amino acids. The germline V gene has CDR1 SGDLS and CDR2 YYNGEE. The trim removed 0 bases at V and 5 bases at J, leaving 2 bases unmatched. This clone was seen a few times. Sequences were derived from peripheral blood, sampled 70 to 72 weeks after starting pembrolizumab. The TCR sequence derives from an adult with mismatch repair-deficient cancer. The V call is TRBV9, the J call TRBJ1-4, with 9 nucleotides matching TRBD1. CDR3 region: CASSVGDRGNEKLFF. Written as DNA, the CDR3 is TGTGCCAGCAGCGTAGGAGACAGGGGGAATGAAAAACTGTTTTTT.